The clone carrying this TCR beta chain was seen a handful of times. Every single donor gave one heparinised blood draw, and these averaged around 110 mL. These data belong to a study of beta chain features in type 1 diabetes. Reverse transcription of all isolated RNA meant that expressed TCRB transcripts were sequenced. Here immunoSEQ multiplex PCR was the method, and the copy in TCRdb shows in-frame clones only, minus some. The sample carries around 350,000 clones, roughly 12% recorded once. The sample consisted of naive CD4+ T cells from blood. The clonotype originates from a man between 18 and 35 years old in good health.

This chain's CDR3 is CASSDSTSGELSYEQYF. The CDR3 DNA is TGTGCCAGCAGTGACTCGACTAGCGGGGAACTCTCCTACGAGCAGTACTTC. The rearrangement joins TRBV6-4 to TRBJ2-7; 11 positions agree with TRBD2. The germline CDR1 and CDR2 sequences are MRHNA and SNTAGT. The CDR3 sequence is 17 residues long. The junction had 4 bases not matched to a gene; V was cut back by 0 bases and J by 0 bases.